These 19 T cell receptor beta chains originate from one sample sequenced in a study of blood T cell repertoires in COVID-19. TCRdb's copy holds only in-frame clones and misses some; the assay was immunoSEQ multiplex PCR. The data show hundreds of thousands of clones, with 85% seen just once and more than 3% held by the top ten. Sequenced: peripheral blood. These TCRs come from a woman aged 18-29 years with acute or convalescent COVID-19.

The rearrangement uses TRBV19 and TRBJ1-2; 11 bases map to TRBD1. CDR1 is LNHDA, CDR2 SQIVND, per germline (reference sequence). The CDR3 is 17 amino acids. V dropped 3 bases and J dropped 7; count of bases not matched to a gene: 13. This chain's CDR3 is CASSMVDRGRGTIGYTF. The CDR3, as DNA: TGTGCCAGTAGTATGGTGGACAGGGGGCGGGGGACGATTGGCTACACCTTC.

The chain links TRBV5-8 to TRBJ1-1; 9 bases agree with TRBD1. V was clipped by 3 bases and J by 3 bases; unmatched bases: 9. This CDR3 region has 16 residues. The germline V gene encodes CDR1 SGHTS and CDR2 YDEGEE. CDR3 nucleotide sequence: TGTGCCAGCAGCTCTGGACAGGGGAGGGGAGACACTGAAGCTTTCTTT. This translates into CASSSGQGRGDTEAFF.

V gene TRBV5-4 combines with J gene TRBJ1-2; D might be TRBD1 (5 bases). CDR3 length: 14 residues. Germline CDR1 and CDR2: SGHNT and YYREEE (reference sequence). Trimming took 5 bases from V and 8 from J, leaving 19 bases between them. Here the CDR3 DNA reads TGTGCCAGCAGTCATAGCCAAGGGGCCCGGGGCTACACCTTC. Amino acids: CASSHSQGARGYTF.

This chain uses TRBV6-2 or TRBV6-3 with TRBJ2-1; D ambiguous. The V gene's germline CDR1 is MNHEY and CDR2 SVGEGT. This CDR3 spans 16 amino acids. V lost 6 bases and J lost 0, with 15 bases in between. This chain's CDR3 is CASSLFPVSSYNEQFF. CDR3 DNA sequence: TGTGCCAGCAGCCTCTTCCCGGTGAGCTCCTACAATGAGCAGTTCTTC.

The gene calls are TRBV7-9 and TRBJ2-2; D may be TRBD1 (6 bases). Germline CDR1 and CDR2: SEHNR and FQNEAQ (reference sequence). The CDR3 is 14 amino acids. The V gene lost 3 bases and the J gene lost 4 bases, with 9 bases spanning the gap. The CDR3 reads CASSFNRATGELFF. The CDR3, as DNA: TGTGCCAGCAGCTTTAACAGGGCCACCGGGGAGCTGTTTTTT.

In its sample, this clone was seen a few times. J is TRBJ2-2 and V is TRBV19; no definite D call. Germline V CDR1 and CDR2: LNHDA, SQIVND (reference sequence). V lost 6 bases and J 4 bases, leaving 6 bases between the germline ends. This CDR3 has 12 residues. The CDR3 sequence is CASSRVTGELFF. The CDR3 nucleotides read TGTGCCAGTAGCCGAGTCACCGGGGAGCTGTTTTTT.

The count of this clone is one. This CDR3 reads CASSRGGDGYTF. CDR3 coding DNA: TGTGCCAGCAGTAGAGGGGGCGATGGCTACACCTTC. The V call is TRBV12-3 or TRBV12-4, the J call TRBJ1-2, with 7 positions matching TRBD1. The length of the CDR3 is 12 residues. After removal of 5 bases from V and 6 bases from J, the junction contained 3 bases not matched to a gene.

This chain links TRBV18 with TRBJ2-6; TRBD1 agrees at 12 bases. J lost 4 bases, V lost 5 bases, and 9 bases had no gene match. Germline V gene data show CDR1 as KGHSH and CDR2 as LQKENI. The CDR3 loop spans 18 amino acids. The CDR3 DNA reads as TGTGCCAGCTCATCCCCGGGACAGGGGGCGTGGGGGGCCAACGTCCTGACTTTC. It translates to CASSSPGQGAWGANVLTF. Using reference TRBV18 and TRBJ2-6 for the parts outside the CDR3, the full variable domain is NAGVMQNPRHLVRRRGQEARLRCSPMKGHSHVYWYRQLPEEGLKFMVYLQKENIIDESGMPKERFSAEFPKEGPSILRIQQVVRGDSAAYFCASSSPGQGAWGANVLTFGAGSRLTVL.

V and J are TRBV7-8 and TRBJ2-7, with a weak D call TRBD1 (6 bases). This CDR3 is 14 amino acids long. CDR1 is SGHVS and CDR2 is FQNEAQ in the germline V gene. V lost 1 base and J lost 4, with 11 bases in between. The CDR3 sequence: CASSLGDKQYEQYF. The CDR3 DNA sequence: TGTGCCAGCAGCTTAGGGGACAAGCAATACGAGCAGTACTTC.

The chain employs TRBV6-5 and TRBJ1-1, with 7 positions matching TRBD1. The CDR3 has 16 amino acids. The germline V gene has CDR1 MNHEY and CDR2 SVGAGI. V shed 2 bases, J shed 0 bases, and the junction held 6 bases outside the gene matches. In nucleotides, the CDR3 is TGTGCCAGCAGTTACCGTTGGGACAGAGTGAACACTGAAGCTTTCTTT. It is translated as CASSYRWDRVNTEAFF.

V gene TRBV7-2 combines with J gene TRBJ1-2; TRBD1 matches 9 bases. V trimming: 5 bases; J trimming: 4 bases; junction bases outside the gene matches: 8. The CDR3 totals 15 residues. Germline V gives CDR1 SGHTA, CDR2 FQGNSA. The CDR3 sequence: CASSQNRGRGYGYTF. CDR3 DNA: TGTGCCAGCAGCCAGAACAGGGGGCGAGGCTATGGCTACACCTTC.

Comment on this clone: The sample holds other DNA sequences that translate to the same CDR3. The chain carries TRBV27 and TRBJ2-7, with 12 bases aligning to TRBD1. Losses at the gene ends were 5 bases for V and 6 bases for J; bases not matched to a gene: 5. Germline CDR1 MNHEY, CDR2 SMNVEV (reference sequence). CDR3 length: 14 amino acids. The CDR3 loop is CASSLGQGAREQYF. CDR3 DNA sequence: TGTGCCAGCAGTCTGGGACAGGGGGCGCGCGAGCAGTACTTC.

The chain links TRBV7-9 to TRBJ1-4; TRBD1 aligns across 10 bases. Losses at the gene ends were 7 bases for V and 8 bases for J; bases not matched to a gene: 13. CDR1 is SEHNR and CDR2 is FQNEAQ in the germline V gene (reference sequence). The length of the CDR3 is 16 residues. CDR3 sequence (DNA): TGTGCCAGCACCAAAGGAGTAGGGACAGGGGTCGAAAAACTGTTTTTT. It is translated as CASTKGVGTGVEKLFF.

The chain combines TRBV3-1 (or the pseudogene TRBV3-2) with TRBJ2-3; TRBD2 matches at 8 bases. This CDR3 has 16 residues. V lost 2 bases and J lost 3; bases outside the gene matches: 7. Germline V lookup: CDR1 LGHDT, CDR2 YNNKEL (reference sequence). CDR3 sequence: CASSQLRIAGTDTQYF. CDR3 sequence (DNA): TGTGCCAGCAGCCAACTAAGGATAGCGGGAACAGATACGCAGTATTTT.

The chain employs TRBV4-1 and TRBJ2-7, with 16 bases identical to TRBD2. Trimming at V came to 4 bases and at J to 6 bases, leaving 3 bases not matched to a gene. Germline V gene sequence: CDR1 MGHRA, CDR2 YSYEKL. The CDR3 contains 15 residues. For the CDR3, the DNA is TGCGCCAGCAGCCGAGGGACTAGCGGGAGGGGCGAGCAGTACTTC. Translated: CASSRGTSGRGEQYF.

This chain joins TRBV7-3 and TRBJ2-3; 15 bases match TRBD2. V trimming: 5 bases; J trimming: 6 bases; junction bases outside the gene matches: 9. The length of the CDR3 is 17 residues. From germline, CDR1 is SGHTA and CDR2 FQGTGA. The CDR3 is CASSPQGLAGGGDTQYF. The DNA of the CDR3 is TGTGCCAGCAGCCCGCAGGGACTAGCGGGGGGCGGCGATACGCAGTATTTT.

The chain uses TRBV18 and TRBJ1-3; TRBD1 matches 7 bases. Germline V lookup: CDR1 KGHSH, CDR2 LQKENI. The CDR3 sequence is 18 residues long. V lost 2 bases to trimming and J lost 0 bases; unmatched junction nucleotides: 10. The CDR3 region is CASSPAPGQPSSGNTIYF. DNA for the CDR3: TGTGCCAGCTCACCAGCCCCGGGACAGCCCTCCTCTGGAAACACCATATATTTT. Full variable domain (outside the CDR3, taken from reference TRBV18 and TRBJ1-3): NAGVMQNPRHLVRRRGQEARLRCSPMKGHSHVYWYRQLPEEGLKFMVYLQKENIIDESGMPKERFSAEFPKEGPSILRIQQVVRGDSAAYFCASSPAPGQPSSGNTIYFGEGSWLTVV.

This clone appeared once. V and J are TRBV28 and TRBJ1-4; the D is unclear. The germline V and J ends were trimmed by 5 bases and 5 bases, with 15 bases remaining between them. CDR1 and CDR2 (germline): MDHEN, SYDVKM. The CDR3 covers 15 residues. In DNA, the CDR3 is TGTGCCAGCAGTCCCGCCGGGGTTCGCAATGAAAAACTGTTTTTT. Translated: CASSPAGVRNEKLFF.

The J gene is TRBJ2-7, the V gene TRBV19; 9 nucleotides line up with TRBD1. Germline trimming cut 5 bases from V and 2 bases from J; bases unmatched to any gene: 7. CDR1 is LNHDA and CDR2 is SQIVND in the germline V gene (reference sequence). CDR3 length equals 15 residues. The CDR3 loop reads CASSLRTGATYEQYF. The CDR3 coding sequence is TGTGCCAGTAGTCTCAGGACAGGGGCCACCTACGAGCAGTACTTC.